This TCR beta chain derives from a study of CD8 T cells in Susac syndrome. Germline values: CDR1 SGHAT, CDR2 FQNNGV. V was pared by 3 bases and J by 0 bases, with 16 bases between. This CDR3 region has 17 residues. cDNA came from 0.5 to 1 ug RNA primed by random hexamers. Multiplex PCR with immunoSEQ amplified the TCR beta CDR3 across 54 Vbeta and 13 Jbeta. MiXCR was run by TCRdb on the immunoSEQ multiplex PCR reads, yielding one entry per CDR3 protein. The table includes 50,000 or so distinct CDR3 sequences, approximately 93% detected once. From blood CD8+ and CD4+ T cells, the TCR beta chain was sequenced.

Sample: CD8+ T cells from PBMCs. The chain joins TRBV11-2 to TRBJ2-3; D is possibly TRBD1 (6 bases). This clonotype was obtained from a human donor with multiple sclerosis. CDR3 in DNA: TGTGCCAGCAGCTTCTTTTCCGGGACACCAAGCACAGATACGCAGTATTTT. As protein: CASSFFSGTPSTDTQYF.